This passage covers 23 T cell receptor beta chains from one sample sequenced in a study of Ad26.COV2.S vaccination and SARS-CoV-2 variants. Repertoires were generated with immunoSEQ multiplex PCR, while TCRdb's copy carries only in-frame clones and drops some. The sample comprises about half a million clones, about 88% of which are singletons, and 1.5% to 2% rests with the top ten. Regarding treatment: over 15 received Ad26.COV2.S at low or high dose, single or two shots; several received placebo; per-sample allocation not given. Day 63 after the first injection of vaccine or placebo was the sampling time. Sequenced material: peripheral blood, taken in a trial of Ad26.COV2.S vaccine versus placebo. Every receptor here comes from a person aged 18-65 years who received the Ad26.COV2.S COVID-19 vaccine or a placebo.

This sequence joins TRBV7-2 and TRBJ2-5, with 10 bases fitting TRBD2. This CDR3 comprises 15 residues. The V gene's germline CDR1 is SGHTA and CDR2 FQGNSA. The V segment lost 0 bases and the J segment 4 bases; nucleotides outside the gene matches: 2. The CDR3 sequence is CASSLALAGGETQYF. CDR3 in DNA: TGTGCCAGCAGCTTAGCGTTAGCGGGGGGAGAGACCCAGTACTTC. Full variable domain (missing parts from reference TRBV7-2 and TRBJ2-5): GAGVSQSPSNKVTEKGKDVELRCDPISGHTALYWYRQSLGQGLEFLIYFQGNSAPDKSGLPSDRFSAERTGGSVSTLTIQRTQQEDSAVYLCASSLALAGGETQYFGPGTRLLVL.

The chain uses TRBV5-1 and TRBJ1-3, with D uncertain. The CDR3 consists of 15 residues. Trimming stripped 0 bases from V and 2 bases from J, with 9 bases between. Germline V lookup: CDR1 SGHRS, CDR2 YFSETQ. CDR3: CASSLGDNPGNTIYF. CDR3 nucleotide sequence: TGCGCCAGCAGCTTGGGGGATAACCCTGGAAACACCATATATTTT. The variable domain in full, with the rest retrieved from reference TRBV5-1 and TRBJ1-3, is KAGVTQTPRYLIKTRGQQVTLSCSPISGHRSVSWYQQTPGQGLQFLFEYFSETQRNKGNFPGRFSGRQFSNSRSEMNVSTLELGDSALYLCASSLGDNPGNTIYFGEGSWLTVV.

The chain couples TRBV7-6 to TRBJ2-2; 9 bases line up with TRBD2. Germline loops: CDR1 SGHVS, CDR2 FNYEAQ. This CDR3 contains 16 residues. V lost 3 bases, J lost 6 bases, and 8 bases stayed unmatched. CDR3 sequence reads: CASSLEAREGSGELFF. The CDR3 DNA reads as TGTGCCAGCAGCTTGGAGGCGCGGGAGGGTTCCGGGGAGCTGTTTTTT.

V usage is TRBV21-1 and J usage is TRBJ2-5. TRBV21-1 is given as a pseudogene. The CDR3 has 14 amino acids. In DNA form, the CDR3 reads TGTGCCAGCAGCAAACGGACCGGCCAAGAGACCCAGTACTTC. It is translated as CASSKRTGQETQYF.

This clone was counted a few times. V usage is TRBV5-1 and J usage is TRBJ1-5, with 9 nucleotides matching TRBD1. The CDR3 spans 16 residues. Germline CDR1 reads SGHRS; CDR2 reads YFSETQ. V lost 0 bases and J lost 4; bases outside the gene matches: 5. The CDR3 spells CASSLGTGVRNQPQHF. The CDR3 bases are TGCGCCAGCAGCTTGGGGACAGGGGTTAGAAATCAGCCCCAGCATTTT.

The rearrangement uses TRBV18 and TRBJ2-5; D is unresolved. The CDR3 contains 14 residues. Germline assignment: CDR1 KGHSH and CDR2 LQKENI. Trimming left V 5 bases short and J 0 bases short, with 10 bases between. CDR3 residues: CASSYLGYQETQYF. CDR3 in DNA: TGTGCCAGCTCATACTTAGGCTACCAAGAGACCCAGTACTTC. The variable domain in full, with the rest retrieved from reference TRBV18 and TRBJ2-5, is NAGVMQNPRHLVRRRGQEARLRCSPMKGHSHVYWYRQLPEEGLKFMVYLQKENIIDESGMPKERFSAEFPKEGPSILRIQQVVRGDSAAYFCASSYLGYQETQYFGPGTRLLVL.

V and J are TRBV6-5 and TRBJ1-4; 11 positions agree with TRBD1. V gave up 2 bases and J gave up 5 bases; unmatched junction bases: 1. The CDR3 has 15 residues. The V gene's germline CDR1 is MNHEY and CDR2 SVGAGI. CDR3 sequence reads: CASSYRTGGNEKLFF. The DNA of the CDR3 is TGTGCCAGCAGTTACAGGACAGGGGGCAATGAAAAACTGTTTTTT.

CDR3 amino acids: CSAGGRNEQFF. The CDR3 nucleotides read TGCAGTGCTGGGGGGCGGAATGAGCAGTTCTTC. V gene TRBV20-1 combines with J gene TRBJ2-1; D could derive from TRBD1 or TRBD2 (6 bases each). CDR1 and CDR2 (germline): DFQATT, SNEGSKA (reference sequence). This CDR3 is 11 amino acids long. Trimming removed 5 bases from V and 7 bases from J, with 9 bases in between.

The chain carries TRBV12-3 or TRBV12-4 and TRBJ1-2; D ambiguous. The CDR3 consists of 12 residues. V lost 1 base to trimming and J lost 6 bases, with 6 bases between them. CDR3 DNA sequence: TGTGCCAGCAGTTTAGGGGTTAATGGCTACACCTTC. Translating gives CASSLGVNGYTF.

The CDR3 here is CASSYGGRRTEAFF. The CDR3 nucleotides read TGTGCCAGCAGTTACGGGGGGCGAAGGACTGAAGCTTTCTTT. The chain recombines TRBV6-2 or TRBV6-3 with TRBJ1-1; perhaps TRBD1 as D (6 bases). Germline V CDR1 and CDR2: MNHEY, SVGEGT. The V end lost 2 bases, the J end lost 5 bases, and 12 bases lay between the germline ends. This CDR3 has 14 residues.

The chain combines TRBV11-1 with TRBJ2-7; D uncertain. Germline loops: CDR1 SGHAT, CDR2 FQDESV (reference sequence). The V end was cut by 5 bases, the J end by 6 bases, with 11 bases between. The CDR3 loop spans 12 amino acids. This chain's CDR3 is CASSPRPGEQYF. The CDR3, as DNA: TGTGCCAGCAGCCCTCGGCCAGGCGAGCAGTACTTC.

The rearrangement joins TRBV18 to TRBJ2-7; 7 positions match TRBD1. The CDR3 is made up of 15 amino acids. The ends lost 0 bases at V and 1 base at J; junction bases unmatched: 3. Germline-derived CDR1 and CDR2 are KGHSH and LQKENI. CDR3 in amino acids: CASSPPGQRSYEQYF. CDR3 coding DNA: TGTGCCAGCTCACCACCGGGACAGAGATCCTACGAGCAGTACTTC.

The V gene is TRBV19, the J gene TRBJ2-1; 9 nucleotides line up with TRBD1. CDR1 LNHDA and CDR2 SQIVND come from the germline V gene (reference sequence). The ends lost 4 bases at V and 7 bases at J; junction bases unmatched: 5. This CDR3 is built from 14 residues. The CDR3 sequence: CASSTRQGENEQFF. In DNA form, the CDR3 reads TGTGCCAGTAGTACCAGACAGGGGGAAAATGAGCAGTTCTTC.

V and J are TRBV19 and TRBJ2-7; 8 nucleotides line up with TRBD2. This CDR3 spans 14 amino acids. Unmatched junction bases numbered 7, after V lost 6 bases and J lost 3 bases. CDR1 is LNHDA and CDR2 is SQIVND in the germline V gene (reference sequence). CDR3 sequence reads: CASRRIAGSYEQYF. CDR3 sequence (DNA): TGTGCCAGTAGGAGAATAGCGGGAAGCTACGAGCAGTACTTC.

This chain links TRBV5-1 with TRBJ1-2; D unresolved. From germline, CDR1 is SGHRS and CDR2 YFSETQ. The CDR3 sequence is 13 residues long. The V end was cut by 4 bases, the J end by 4 bases, with 11 bases between. DNA of the CDR3: TGCGCCAGCAGCCAGGACGGAGCCTATGGCTACACCTTC. The encoded protein is CASSQDGAYGYTF.

This rearrangement joins TRBV20-1 to TRBJ2-7; D not certain. The V gene lost 8 bases and the J gene lost 2 bases, with 10 bases spanning the gap. The CDR3 is made up of 11 amino acids. Germline assignment: CDR1 DFQATT and CDR2 SNEGSKA (reference sequence). The DNA for the CDR3 is TGCAGTAAAGATTTAGCCTACGAGCAGTACTTC. As protein: CSKDLAYEQYF.

This clone came up a few times. This chain joins TRBV2 and TRBJ1-5, with D tentatively TRBD1 (6 bases). Germline V gives CDR1 SNHLY, CDR2 FYNNEI. The germline V and J ends were trimmed by 2 bases and 0 bases, with 8 bases remaining between them. The CDR3 has 15 residues. As DNA, the CDR3 is TGTGCCAGCAGTGAACAGGGGAATAGCAATCAGCCCCAGCATTTT. It is translated as CASSEQGNSNQPQHF.

The CDR3 spells CASSLSLGWGEQYF. In DNA form, the CDR3 reads TGTGCCAGCAGCTTGTCCCTGGGGTGGGGCGAGCAGTACTTC. The chain recombines TRBV5-6 with TRBJ2-7; D gene unclear. V lost 1 base to trimming and J lost 6 bases, with 14 bases between them. The CDR3 loop spans 14 amino acids. Germline-derived CDR1 and CDR2 are SGHDT and YYEEEE.

This clone was counted once. The genes are TRBV9 and TRBJ1-1; D uncertain. CDR1 is SGDLS, CDR2 YYNGEE, per germline. The CDR3 sequence is 16 residues long. V was cut by 0 bases and J by 8 bases, with 20 bases left in between. The CDR3 bases are TGTGCCAGCAGCGTAGCTCCGGGGTTTCAGACGCACGAAGCTTTCTTT. Translating it yields CASSVAPGFQTHEAFF.

This clone was counted a single time. The V and J genes are TRBV9 and TRBJ2-3; D is perhaps TRBD2 (6 bases). This CDR3 region has 15 residues. CDR1 and CDR2 from the germline V gene are SGDLS and YYNGEE. Trimming stripped 3 bases from V and 2 bases from J, with 13 bases between. The DNA for the CDR3 is TGTGCCAGCAGCGAGGGTGGAGGGTTCACAGATACGCAGTATTTT. This sequence encodes CASSEGGGFTDTQYF.

This rearrangement joins TRBV6-5 to TRBJ1-4; D gene uncertain. In germline, CDR1 is MNHEY, CDR2 SVGAGI. Trimming stripped 0 bases from V and 10 bases from J, with 12 bases between. This CDR3 is 14 amino acids long. In nucleotides, the CDR3 is TGTGCCAGCAGTTACTCGTTTCTGCGTCCAAAACTGTTTTTT. Its translation: CASSYSFLRPKLFF.

The chain joins TRBV4-1 to TRBJ1-1; 10 bases are shared with TRBD1. Germline CDR1 and CDR2: MGHRA and YSYEKL. Trimming cost V 2 bases and J 4 bases; bases outside gene matches: 10. CDR3 size: 17 residues. This CDR3 reads CASSQPLHRTGGTEAFF. Here the CDR3 DNA reads TGCGCCAGCAGCCAACCATTGCATAGGACAGGGGGCACTGAAGCTTTCTTT.

The V call is TRBV9, the J call TRBJ1-2; 7 bases line up with TRBD1. The CDR3 has 15 amino acids. Per the germline V gene, CDR1 is SGDLS and CDR2 is YYNGEE. Trimming removed 3 bases from V and 4 bases from J; junction bases left unmatched: 9. Here the CDR3 DNA reads TGTGCCAGCAGCGCCAGGACAGGCCAACGCTATGGCTACACCTTC. It encodes CASSARTGQRYGYTF.